This TCR beta chain appears in the sequencing data of a study of Ad26.COV2.S vaccination and SARS-CoV-2 variants. Study details: Vaccine-arm donor from the placebo-controlled COV1001 Ad26.COV2.S trial.

To note about this clone: Its target is not known.

Findings and limits, study-wide: Breadth and depth estimates from TCRs may understate total T cell responses.

Indicated treatment: some 20 received Ad26.COV2.S at low or high dose, single or two shots; about 5 received placebo; per-sample allocation not given. Sampling took place 63 days after the first vaccine or placebo injection. Boston supplied an adult donor aged 18-55 years. An Ad26 vector expressing Wuhan-strain SARS-CoV-2 spike served as the vaccine. Sequencing was performed with immunoSEQ multiplex PCR; in TCRdb, only in-frame clones are kept and a portion is missing. The sample carries about 500,000 clones, about 89% recorded once. Sequenced material: peripheral blood, taken in a trial of Ad26.COV2.S vaccine versus placebo. This receptor was taken from a person aged 18-65 years who received the Ad26.COV2.S COVID-19 vaccine or a placebo.

The CDR3 DNA reads as TGTGCCAGCAGCTCCGTAAAAGCCTCCTACAATGAGCAGTTCTTC. Amino acids: CASSSVKASYNEQFF. The chain couples TRBV13 to TRBJ2-1, with unresolved D. The germline gives CDR1 PRHDT, CDR2 FYEKMQ (reference sequence). The V gene lost 4 bases and the J gene lost 0 bases, with 10 bases spanning the gap. CDR3 length: 15 residues. The entire variable domain, with the rest obtained from reference TRBV13 and TRBJ2-1, is as follows: AAGVIQSPRHLIKEKRETATLKCYPIPRHDTVYWYQQGPGQDPQFLISFYEKMQSDKGSIPDRFSAQQFSDYHSELNMSSLELGDSALYFCASSSVKASYNEQFFGPGTRLTVL.